The 17 T cell receptor beta chains in this list originate from one sample, sequenced in a study of T cell changes during pregnancy in multiple sclerosis. Produced via immunoSEQ multiplex PCR; TCRdb's table is partial and in-frame only. This sample has approximately 44,000 clones, with roughly 90% found just once. The specimen comprised CD4+ T cells from peripheral blood mononuclear cells, sampled before pregnancy. The receptor set was obtained from a female donor with multiple sclerosis, enrolled in a pregnancy study.

In this sample, this clone turned up once. This chain uses TRBV29-1 with TRBJ1-4; D might be TRBD1 (5 bases). Per germline, CDR1 SQVTM and CDR2 ANQGSEA. The CDR3 runs 15 residues. The CDR3 nucleotides are TGCACCTACTTTCATGGGGCGCCCTGCTTAAGGGAACTGTTTTTT. Protein: CTYFHGAPCLRELFF.

This chain connects TRBV29-1 to TRBJ1-1; tentatively, D is TRBD1 (6 bases). The V end lost 4 bases, the J end lost 1 base, and 13 bases lay between the germline ends. Looked up from germline, CDR1 is SQVTM and CDR2 is ANQGSEA. This CDR3 has 14 residues. CDR3 nucleotides: TGCAGCGTTGTTAGGACAGTGCCGAACACTGAAGCTTTCTTT. Translation: CSVVRTVPNTEAFF.

This rearrangement joins TRBV2 to TRBJ2-2; D ambiguous. Germline lookup yields CDR1 SNHLY and CDR2 FYNNEI. The CDR3 spans 15 residues. The V and J ends lost 7 bases and 2 bases respectively, with 14 bases between them. The CDR3 here is CASTRVVINTGELFF. DNA of the CDR3: TGTGCCAGCACCCGGGTGGTGATCAACACCGGGGAGCTGTTTTTT.

The chain uses TRBV2 and TRBJ2-7; D is unclear. Germline values: CDR1 SNHLY, CDR2 FYNNEI. The V gene lost 2 bases and the J gene lost 3 bases, with 14 bases spanning the gap. The CDR3 consists of 15 residues. The CDR3 region is CASSESRRSFYEQYF. Written as DNA, the CDR3 is TGTGCCAGCAGTGAAAGCAGAAGGAGTTTCTACGAGCAGTACTTC.

The rearrangement links TRBV2 to TRBJ1-1, with D unresolved. The germline CDR1 and CDR2 sequences are SNHLY and FYNNEI. Trimming removed 3 bases from V and 4 bases from J, with 6 bases in between. The CDR3 totals 12 residues. CDR3: CASSDRGTEAFF. As DNA, the CDR3 is TGTGCCAGCAGTGACCGGGGCACTGAAGCTTTCTTT. Variable domain in full (rest from reference TRBV2 and TRBJ1-1): EPEVTQTPSHQVTQMGQEVILRCVPISNHLYFYWYRQILGQKVEFLVSFYNNEISEKSEIFDDQFSVERPDGSNFTLKIRSTKLEDSAMYFCASSDRGTEAFFGQGTRLTVV.

A single count supports this clone. The gene calls are TRBV4-2 and TRBJ2-7; 9 bases map to TRBD2. Germline-derived CDR1 and CDR2 are LGHNA and YNFKEQ. This CDR3 contains 15 residues. The V and J ends lost 4 bases and 2 bases, in that order; junction bases with no gene match: 6. CDR3 residues: CASSPRRGGTYEQYF. The CDR3, as DNA: TGTGCCAGCAGCCCCCGGCGGGGGGGAACCTACGAGCAGTACTTC.

CDR3 in amino acids: CASSSDRGLGNTEAFF. The CDR3 bases are TGTGCCAGCAGTTCGGACAGGGGGCTGGGGAACACTGAAGCTTTCTTT. V usage is TRBV6-6 and J usage is TRBJ1-1; 11 bases agree with TRBD1. The V and J ends lost 4 bases and 1 base, in that order; junction bases with no gene match: 5. Germline V gene sequence: CDR1 MNHNY, CDR2 SVGAGI (reference sequence). CDR3 length: 16 amino acids.

The chain joins TRBV6-6 to TRBJ2-7; the D gene is possibly TRBD1 (6 bases). The CDR3 is made up of 15 amino acids. The V gene lost 7 bases and the J gene lost 3 bases, with 19 bases spanning the gap. Germline V CDR1 and CDR2: MNHNY, SVGAGI (reference sequence). In DNA, the CDR3 is TGTGCCAGCACCGGGACACACGGGACCATCTACGAGCAGTACTTC. Translation gives CASTGTHGTIYEQYF.

The chain links TRBV19 to TRBJ1-5, with 10 bases identical to TRBD1. CDR3 length: 16 amino acids. Germline V gene data show CDR1 as LNHDA and CDR2 as SQIVND (reference sequence). J was trimmed by 0 bases and V by 10 bases; bases with no gene match: 9. CDR3 sequence: CATRQGAIYSNQPQHF. The DNA for the CDR3 is TGTGCCACCAGACAGGGGGCGATTTATAGCAATCAGCCCCAGCATTTT.

CDR3 amino acids: CASTLYRVSNYYGYTF. CDR3 sequence (DNA): TGTGCCAGCACCCTTTACAGGGTTTCGAACTACTATGGCTACACCTTC. V usage is TRBV13 and J usage is TRBJ1-2, with TRBD1 as a possible D gene (6 bases). The CDR3 is made up of 16 amino acids. CDR1 is PRHDT and CDR2 is FYEKMQ in the germline V gene (reference sequence). With 7 bases removed from V and 3 bases from J, the gap between germline ends came to 21 bases.

The J gene is TRBJ1-5, the V gene TRBV28; D is possibly TRBD1 (5 bases). V was pared by 6 bases and J by 9 bases, with 9 bases between. Germline V gene lookup returns CDR1 MDHEN and CDR2 SYDVKM. This CDR3 contains 11 residues. The CDR3 DNA reads TGTGCCAGCAGCCTAACAGGGCCCCAGCATTTT. Amino acids: CASSLTGPQHF.

With regard to this clone: This sample also contains other DNA sequences that code for the same CDR3. The chain couples TRBV14 to TRBJ2-7; possible D gene TRBD1, 7 bases. Trimming pared 5 bases from V and 10 bases from J, leaving 18 bases between. This CDR3 is 13 amino acids long. The germline CDR1 and CDR2 sequences are SGHDN and FVKESK. Here the CDR3 DNA reads TGTGCCAGCAGCGACAGGGTGTGGGGGGAACAGTACTTC. Its protein is CASSDRVWGEQYF.

V gene TRBV4-1 combines with J gene TRBJ1-6; 9 bases align to TRBD1. CDR1 and CDR2 from the germline V gene are MGHRA and YSYEKL. V shed 2 bases and J 7 bases; nucleotides not matched to a gene: 6. CDR3 length equals 16 residues. The CDR3 sequence: CASSQPRQGGNSPLHF. For the CDR3, the DNA is TGCGCCAGCAGCCAACCTCGACAGGGGGGGAATTCACCCCTCCACTTT.

V and J are TRBV6-5 and TRBJ2-2; D might be TRBD1 (5 bases). Germline CDR1 MNHEY, CDR2 SVGAGI. CDR3 length equals 15 residues. V gave up 5 bases and J gave up 0 bases, with 10 bases separating them. The CDR3 sequence is CASSRTQSNTGELFF. The CDR3 nucleotides read TGTGCCAGCAGTCGGACACAGTCGAACACCGGGGAGCTGTTTTTT.

The chain carries TRBV29-1 and TRBJ2-5, with 12 bases aligning to TRBD2. CDR1 is SQVTM and CDR2 is ANQGSEA in the germline V gene. The CDR3 has 14 residues. V was pared by 6 bases and J by 4 bases, with 6 bases of the junction left unmatched. The CDR3 DNA is TGCAGCGTGGCGCTAGCGGGAGGGCCAGAGACCCAGTACTTC. Translated, it gives CSVALAGGPETQYF.

The chain joins TRBV9 to TRBJ2-7, with TRBD1 matching over 9 bases. Germline CDR1 is SGDLS and CDR2 is YYNGEE. CDR3 size: 16 residues. V was pared by 5 bases and J by 3 bases, with 12 bases of the junction left unmatched. CDR3 loop: CASSEGTGIPLYEQYF. CDR3 sequence (DNA): TGTGCCAGCAGTGAGGGGACAGGGATCCCTCTCTACGAGCAGTACTTC.

The CDR3 here is CASSNRLVGNQPQHF. The CDR3 DNA is TGTGCCAGCAGCAACAGGTTGGTGGGCAATCAGCCCCAGCATTTT. V is TRBV6-5 and J is TRBJ1-5; D may be TRBD1 (5 bases). Trimming removed 6 bases from V and 2 bases from J, with 14 bases in between. CDR3 size: 15 residues. Looked up from germline, CDR1 is MNHEY and CDR2 is SVGAGI.